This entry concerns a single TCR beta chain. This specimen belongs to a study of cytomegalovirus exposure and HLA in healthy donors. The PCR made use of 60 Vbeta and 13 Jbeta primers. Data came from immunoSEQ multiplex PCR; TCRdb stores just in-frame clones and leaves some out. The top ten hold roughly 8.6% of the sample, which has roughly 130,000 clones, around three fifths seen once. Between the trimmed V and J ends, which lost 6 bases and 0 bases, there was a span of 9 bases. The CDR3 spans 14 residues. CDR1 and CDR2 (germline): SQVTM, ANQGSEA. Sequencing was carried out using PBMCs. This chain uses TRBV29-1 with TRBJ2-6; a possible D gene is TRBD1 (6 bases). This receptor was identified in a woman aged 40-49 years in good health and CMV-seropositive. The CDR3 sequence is CSVGQSSGANVLTF. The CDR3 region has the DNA TGCAGCGTAGGACAGTCCTCTGGGGCCAACGTCCTGACTTTC.